This is a list of T cell receptor beta chains from one sample in a study of shared clonotypes between healthy human individuals. Data came from immunoSEQ multiplex PCR; TCRdb stores just in-frame clones and leaves some out. The data contain 2.3 million or so clones, just over 90% of them singletons. The sequenced sample was naive CD4+ T cells from PBMCs. The receptors originated from a young man in good health. Some clones in this sample may be carry-over from other donors' samples. Each CDR3 is given with its conserved first and last residue. D genes are given only for firm matches. Expanded clones get a size class; other rows say once, few or many, or leave the size out.

d_call: .
j_call: TRBJ1-2
clone_size: .
v_call: TRBV6-1
cdr3_aa: CASDRWNYGYTF
cdr3_nt: TGTGCCAGCGACAGGTGGAACTATGGCTACACCTTC

d_call: TRBD1
j_call: TRBJ2-2
clone_size: .
v_call: TRBV27
cdr3_aa: CASSPDRSRTGELFF
cdr3_nt: TGTGCCAGCAGTCCGGACAGGAGCCGCACCGGGGAGCTGTTTTTT

d_call: .
j_call: TRBJ2-1
clone_size: .
v_call: TRBV6-1
cdr3_aa: CASWDFYNEQFF
cdr3_nt: TGTGCCAGCTGGGACTTCTACAATGAGCAGTTCTTC

d_call: .
j_call: TRBJ1-1
clone_size: .
v_call: TRBV19
cdr3_aa: CASSTGPGSGTEAFF
cdr3_nt: TGTGCCAGTAGTACAGGACCGGGATCGGGCACTGAAGCTTTCTTT

d_call: TRBD2
j_call: TRBJ2-1
clone_size: .
v_call: TRBV4-3
cdr3_aa: CASSQDSFRLAGINEQFF
cdr3_nt: TGCGCCAGCAGCCAAGATTCGTTTCGGCTAGCGGGGATCAATGAGCAGTTCTTC

d_call: .
j_call: TRBJ2-5
clone_size: .
v_call: TRBV27
cdr3_aa: CATGRGRKETQYF
cdr3_nt: TGTGCCACCGGGCGAGGCCGGAAAGAGACCCAGTACTTC

d_call: .
j_call: TRBJ2-3
clone_size: .
v_call: TRBV28
cdr3_aa: CASGSGTGADTQYF
cdr3_nt: TGTGCCAGCGGCTCCGGGACGGGAGCGGATACGCAGTATTTT

d_call: .
j_call: TRBJ1-4
clone_size: .
v_call: TRBV9
cdr3_aa: CASSVAGSWNEKLFF
cdr3_nt: TGTGCCAGCAGCGTAGCAGGGTCGTGGAATGAAAAACTGTTTTTT

d_call: TRBD2
j_call: TRBJ2-7
clone_size: .
v_call: TRBV6-1
cdr3_aa: CASGSASGSHEQYF
cdr3_nt: TGTGCCAGCGGTAGTGCTAGCGGGAGTCACGAGCAGTACTTC

d_call: .
j_call: TRBJ2-1
clone_size: .
v_call: TRBV7-9
cdr3_aa: CASSLVASVSYNEQFF
cdr3_nt: TGTGCCAGCAGCTTAGTCGCTAGCGTCTCCTACAATGAGCAGTTCTTC

d_call: TRBD1
j_call: TRBJ1-1
clone_size: .
v_call: TRBV9
cdr3_aa: CASSTGGRSTEAFF
cdr3_nt: TGTGCCAGCAGCACAGGGGGCCGGAGCACTGAAGCTTTCTTT

d_call: .
j_call: TRBJ2-7
clone_size: .
v_call: TRBV5-1
cdr3_aa: CASSSGWLHEQYF
cdr3_nt: TGCGCCAGCAGCTCTGGGTGGCTCCACGAGCAGTACTTC

d_call: TRBD2
j_call: TRBJ2-1
clone_size: .
v_call: TRBV5-8
cdr3_aa: CASRHRGGIKQFF
cdr3_nt: TGTGCCAGCAGACACCGGGGGGGCATTAAGCAGTTCTTC

d_call: .
j_call: TRBJ1-1
clone_size: .
v_call: TRBV7-2
cdr3_aa: CAGGQPNTEAFF
cdr3_nt: TGTGCCGGCGGACAGCCGAACACTGAAGCTTTCTTT

d_call: TRBD1
j_call: TRBJ1-5
clone_size: .
v_call: TRBV6-6
cdr3_aa: CASSPRTGINQPQHF
cdr3_nt: TGTGCCAGCAGCCCTCGGACAGGGATTAATCAGCCCCAGCATTTT

d_call: TRBD2
j_call: TRBJ2-2
clone_size: .
v_call: TRBV15
cdr3_aa: CATSREELLAGVTGELFF
cdr3_nt: TGTGCCACCAGCAGAGAAGAACTTCTAGCGGGAGTCACCGGGGAGCTGTTTTTT

d_call: .
j_call: TRBJ2-7
clone_size: once
v_call: TRBV18
cdr3_aa: CASSPNIEPYEQYF
cdr3_nt: TGTGCCAGCTCACCTAACATAGAACCCTACGAGCAGTACTTC